This T cell receptor (beta chain) was retrieved from a study of blood T cell repertoires in COVID-19. Study summary: Material from acute and convalescent COVID-19 was sourced from the United States, Italy and Spain.

This table comes from immunoSEQ multiplex PCR, and its TCRdb copy is limited to in-frame clones, with some not included. The sample includes about 83,000 clones, about 85% of them seen just once. CDR3 size: 17 residues. Trimming removed 5 bases from V and 0 bases from J, with 17 bases in between. CDR1 and CDR2 from the germline V gene are ENHRY and SYGVKD. The rearrangement uses TRBV10-3 and TRBJ1-3; D is perhaps TRBD1 (5 bases). Sequencing was done on a sample of peripheral blood. The TCR was taken from a woman aged 50 to 60 with active or convalescent COVID-19. The CDR3 coding sequence is TGTGCCATCAGTAACTTAGGGGTACCGGCCTCTGGAAACACCATATATTTT. Translating it yields CAISNLGVPASGNTIYF.